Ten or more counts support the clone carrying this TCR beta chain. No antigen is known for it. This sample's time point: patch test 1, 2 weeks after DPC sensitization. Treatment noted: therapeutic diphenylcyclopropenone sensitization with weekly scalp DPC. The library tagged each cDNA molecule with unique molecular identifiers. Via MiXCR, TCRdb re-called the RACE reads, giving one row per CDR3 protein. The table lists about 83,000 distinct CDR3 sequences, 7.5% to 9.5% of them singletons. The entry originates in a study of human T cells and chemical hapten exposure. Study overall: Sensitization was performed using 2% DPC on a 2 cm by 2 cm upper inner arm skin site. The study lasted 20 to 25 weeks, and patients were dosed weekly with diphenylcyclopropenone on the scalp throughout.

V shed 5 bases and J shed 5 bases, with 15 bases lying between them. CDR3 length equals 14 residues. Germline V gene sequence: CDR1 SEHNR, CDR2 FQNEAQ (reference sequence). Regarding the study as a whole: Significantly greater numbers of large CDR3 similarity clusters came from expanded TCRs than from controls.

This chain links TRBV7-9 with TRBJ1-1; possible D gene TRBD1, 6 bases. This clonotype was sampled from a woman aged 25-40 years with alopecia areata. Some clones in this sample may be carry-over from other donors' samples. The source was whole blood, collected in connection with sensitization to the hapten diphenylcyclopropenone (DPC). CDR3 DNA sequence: TGTGCCAGCAGCCCCCGAGGGGGGTTTACTGAAGCTTTCTTT. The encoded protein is CASSPRGGFTEAFF.